In this sample, the clone carrying this T cell receptor beta chain turned up many times. Its antigen is unknown. This record comes from a study of metastatic and nonmetastatic thyroid tumors. Overall study: The comparison covered peripheral blood and tumor or nodule tissue in malignant and benign thyroid patients.

Thyroid surgery had not been preceded by any treatment in any patient. Study-level findings and limits: Significantly greater TCR beta diversity was reportedly found in malignant thyroid tumors than in benign nodules (in blood and tumor).

Germline trimming cut 0 bases from V and 5 bases from J; bases unmatched to any gene: 3. CDR1 is WNHNN, CDR2 SYGVQD, per germline (reference sequence). The CDR3 contains 15 residues. In the study's own analysis: Across clinicopathological groups, CDR3 differences served as the basis for building a distant-metastasis classifier for papillary thyroid cancer. TCRdb reprocessed the PCR reads via MiXCR. The V and J calls follow TCRdb's processing rather than the paper's. The table shows some 20,000 clones, with approximately 17% occurring only once. The V gene is TRBV10-1, the J gene TRBJ1-1; 10 bases fit TRBD1. The source material was blood. The TCR was taken from a male donor with papillary thyroid cancer or a benign thyroid nodule (not recorded which). Some clones in this sample may be carry-over from other donors' samples. The CDR3 protein is CASSESTGGRTEAFF. The CDR3 DNA follows: TGCGCCAGCAGTGAGTCGACAGGGGGCAGGACTGAAGCTTTCTTT.